This T cell receptor (beta chain) came from a study of T cell responses to AZD1222 COVID-19 vaccine. Germline assignment: CDR1 SGHTS and CDR2 YDEGEE. The CDR3 is 12 residues long. V lost 4 bases, J lost 5 bases, and 1 base stayed unmatched. The protocol was immunoSEQ multiplex PCR, while the TCRdb copy is restricted to in-frame clones and leaves out a portion. Seen here are about 110,000 clones, roughly 89% observed once, and the top ten hold roughly 2.5%. Source: peripheral blood, taken 28 days after the second AZD1222 dose. The chain employs TRBV5-8 and TRBJ1-1, with 8 bases fitting TRBD1. The source is an adult who received the AZD1222 COVID-19 vaccine. CDR3 loop: CASSTGGTEAFF. DNA of the CDR3: TGTGCCAGCAGCACAGGGGGTACTGAAGCTTTCTTT.